A single sample is the source of the 19 T cell receptor beta chains below, sequenced in a study of cytomegalovirus exposure and HLA in healthy donors. PCR used 60 Vbeta primers and 13 Jbeta primers. Clones were read by immunoSEQ multiplex PCR, and TCRdb kept only the in-frame ones, dropping some. Among about 300,000 clones listed, 70% to 90% were seen once. Sequencing was done on a sample of PBMCs. These receptor sequences come from a middle-aged man in good health and CMV-seropositive.

V gene TRBV30 combines with J gene TRBJ1-1; D not resolved. Germline V gene data show CDR1 as GTSNPN and CDR2 as SVGIG (reference sequence). V dropped 3 bases and J dropped 1 base, with 12 bases sitting between them. The CDR3 runs to 14 residues. The CDR3: CAWSKTEGNTEAFF. The DNA of the CDR3 is TGTGCCTGGAGCAAAACCGAGGGGAACACTGAAGCTTTCTTT.

This clone appeared once. This chain uses TRBV4-2 with TRBJ2-3; 8 nucleotides agree with TRBD1. The germline V gene has CDR1 LGHNA and CDR2 YNFKEQ. Losses at the gene ends were 10 bases for V and 3 bases for J; bases not matched to a gene: 9. The CDR3 sequence is 14 residues long. The CDR3 nucleotides are TGTGCCACACACAGCGACAGGGGAACAGATACGCAGTATTTT. It translates to CATHSDRGTDTQYF.

The chain uses TRBV18 and TRBJ2-7; 10 bases match TRBD2. CDR1 and CDR2 (germline): KGHSH, LQKENI. The ends lost 1 base at V and 4 bases at J; junction bases unmatched: 10. This CDR3 region has 17 residues. CDR3 sequence: CASSPLPSSGSGYEQYF. The CDR3 region has the DNA TGTGCCAGCTCACCACTCCCTTCTAGCGGGAGTGGGTACGAGCAGTACTTC.

V and J are TRBV2 and TRBJ2-2; no definite D call. The ends were cut back, 4 bases at V and 3 bases at J, with 6 bases in the middle. The V gene's germline CDR1 is SNHLY and CDR2 FYNNEI. The CDR3 consists of 13 residues. This chain's CDR3 is CASSGEHTGELFF. The CDR3 nucleotides are TGTGCCAGCAGTGGAGAGCACACCGGGGAGCTGTTTTTT. Using reference TRBV2 and TRBJ2-2 for the parts outside the CDR3, the full variable domain is EPEVTQTPSHQVTQMGQEVILRCVPISNHLYFYWYRQILGQKVEFLVSFYNNEISEKSEIFDDQFSVERPDGSNFTLKIRSTKLEDSAMYFCASSGEHTGELFFGEGSRLTVL.

This clone was counted a few times. The chain carries TRBV6-6 and TRBJ2-1; 9 nucleotides line up with TRBD2. CDR3 length: 16 amino acids. Germline-derived CDR1 and CDR2 are MNHNY and SVGAGI (reference sequence). With 4 bases clipped from V and 2 bases from J, the junction kept 6 bases outside the gene matches. CDR3 amino acids: CASSSLLAGAYNEQFF. The CDR3 DNA follows: TGTGCCAGCAGTTCCCTACTAGCGGGTGCCTACAATGAGCAGTTCTTC.

The chain couples TRBV19 to TRBJ2-1, with D tentatively TRBD2 (6 bases). CDR1 and CDR2 (germline): LNHDA, SQIVND (reference sequence). V lost 8 bases, J lost 7 bases, and 24 bases lay in between. This CDR3 is built from 16 residues. The CDR3 reads CASQRRDSNLINEQFF. CDR3 sequence (DNA): TGTGCCAGTCAAAGAAGGGACTCGAACCTAATAAATGAGCAGTTCTTC. The complete variable domain, with remaining parts taken from reference TRBV19 and TRBJ2-1, reads DGGITQSPKYLFRKEGQNVTLSCEQNLNHDAMYWYRQDPGQGLRLIYYSQIVNDFQKGDIAEGYSVSREKKESFPLTVTSAQKNPTAFYLCASQRRDSNLINEQFFGPGTRLTVL.

J is TRBJ2-7 and V is TRBV18; perhaps TRBD1 as D (6 bases). V was trimmed by 0 bases and J by 5 bases, leaving 11 bases between them. CDR1 is KGHSH, CDR2 LQKENI, per germline. This CDR3 contains 14 residues. CDR3 region: CASSPPGTYHEQYF. CDR3 bases: TGTGCCAGCTCACCACCGGGGACATACCACGAGCAGTACTTC.

The J gene is TRBJ2-5, the V gene TRBV6-5, with TRBD1 as a possible D gene (6 bases). The J call is in doubt because the DNA end fits TRBJ2-7 better. CDR3 length equals 14 residues. Germline V gene sequence: CDR1 MNHEY, CDR2 SVGAGI. In DNA, the CDR3 is TGTGCCAGCAGTTCGCCCACAGGGTACCACGAGCAGTACTTC. It yields the protein CASSSPTGYHEQYF.

As regards this clone: Other DNA sequences in the sample encode the same CDR3. The chain combines TRBV29-1 with TRBJ2-7; D remains unclear. Germline CDR1 is SQVTM and CDR2 is ANQGSEA. Trimming removed 4 bases from V and 4 bases from J, with 8 bases in between. This CDR3 region has 11 residues. CDR3 nucleotides: TGCAGCGTTGGAGGCCCTTACGAGCAGTACTTC. Translated, it gives CSVGGPYEQYF.

The chain uses TRBV28 and TRBJ2-5; 8 bases align to TRBD1. The trim removed 8 bases at V and 4 bases at J, leaving 9 bases unmatched. The CDR3 runs to 14 residues. CDR1 is MDHEN and CDR2 is SYDVKM in the germline V gene. The DNA for the CDR3 is TGTGCCAGCTGGACTCCCAGGGGGCGAGAGACCCAGTACTTC. Translated: CASWTPRGRETQYF.

The CDR3 nucleotides are TGTGCCAGCAGCGCTCCGGGACTAGCGTCCTACGAGCAGTACTTC. It translates to CASSAPGLASYEQYF. The chain carries TRBV27 and TRBJ2-7; 10 positions agree with TRBD2. CDR1 is MNHEY and CDR2 is SMNVEV in the germline V gene (reference sequence). J lost 1 base, V lost 6 bases, and 6 bases had no gene match. The CDR3 is 15 amino acids.

The V call is TRBV5-1, the J call TRBJ2-5, with D tentatively TRBD1 (6 bases). The closer fit of TRBJ2-7 to the DNA end suggests the J call may be wrong. CDR1 is SGHRS, CDR2 YFSETQ, per germline. The CDR3 loop spans 13 amino acids. The CDR3 reads CASSMDSSYEQYF. DNA for the CDR3: TGCGCCAGCAGCATGGACAGCTCCTACGAGCAGTACTTC.

The rearrangement links TRBV9 to TRBJ1-1, with 7 bases identical to TRBD1. The J segment lost 3 bases and the V segment lost 0 bases, leaving 2 bases of the junction unmatched. The CDR3 spans 14 residues. CDR1 is SGDLS, CDR2 YYNGEE, per germline. Written as DNA, the CDR3 is TGTGCCAGCAGCGTAGCTGGACAGGACACTGAAGCTTTCTTT. Its translation is CASSVAGQDTEAFF.

J is TRBJ2-3 and V is TRBV2; 10 bases are a match to TRBD2. The CDR3 spans 15 residues. Germline V gene data show CDR1 as SNHLY and CDR2 as FYNNEI. J was trimmed by 1 base and V by 4 bases; bases with no gene match: 2. The CDR3 nucleotides read TGTGCCAGCAGTGCCGGACTAGCGGGCACAGATACGCAGTATTTT. It specifies CASSAGLAGTDTQYF.

As regards this clone: Additional DNA sequences in this sample encode the identical CDR3. The chain couples TRBV6-5 to TRBJ1-5; TRBD1 matches 9 bases. The V gene's germline CDR1 is MNHEY and CDR2 SVGAGI. This CDR3 comprises 15 residues. Germline trimming cut 6 bases from V and 0 bases from J; bases unmatched to any gene: 3. In nucleotides, the CDR3 is TGTGCCAGCAGCCCGGACAGGGGTAGCAATCAGCCCCAGCATTTT. Translating gives CASSPDRGSNQPQHF.

The chain uses TRBV5-5 and TRBJ2-7, with 15 bases fitting TRBD2. With V trimmed by 6 bases and J by 6 bases, 7 bases remained unmatched. CDR1 is SGHKS, CDR2 YYEKEE, per germline (reference sequence). This CDR3 region has 15 residues. CDR3 bases: TGTGCCAGCACCCGGGGACTAGCGGGAGGTCCCGAGCAGTACTTC. As protein: CASTRGLAGGPEQYF. Based on the CDR3 plus reference TRBV5-5 and TRBJ2-7, the full variable domain is DAGVTQSPTHLIKTRGQQVTLRCSPISGHKSVSWYQQVLGQGPQFIFQYYEKEERGRGNFPDRFSARQFPNYSSELNVNALLLGDSALYLCASTRGLAGGPEQYFGPGTRLTVT.

The chain links TRBV5-1 to TRBJ2-5; TRBD1 matches at 8 bases. The end of the DNA is better explained by TRBJ2-7, so the J call may be wrong. Germline values: CDR1 SGHRS, CDR2 YFSETQ. The CDR3 sequence is 17 residues long. The CDR3 sequence: CASSLADQGAAVAEQYF. CDR3 coding DNA: TGCGCCAGCAGCTTGGCCGATCAGGGGGCGGCCGTTGCCGAGCAGTACTTC.

The chain carries TRBV6-6 and TRBJ1-1; 11 bases are shared with TRBD1. V shed 10 bases and J 4 bases; nucleotides not matched to a gene: 5. Germline CDR1 is MNHNY and CDR2 is SVGAGI (reference sequence). This CDR3 contains 13 residues. In DNA form, the CDR3 reads TGTGCCATCCCCGGGACAGGGGGCACTGAAGCTTTCTTT. As protein: CAIPGTGGTEAFF.

As DNA, the CDR3 is TGTGCCAGCAGCCAAGTGACCCAGGGGGCCCGCAATCAGCCCCAGCATTTT. This translates into CASSQVTQGARNQPQHF. This chain uses TRBV4-2 with TRBJ1-5; 8 bases are shared with TRBD1. This CDR3 is built from 17 residues. In germline, CDR1 is LGHNA, CDR2 YNFKEQ. V lost 1 base to trimming and J lost 2 bases; unmatched junction nucleotides: 7.